This T cell receptor (beta chain) emerged from a study of T cells in Graves' hyperthyroidism and ophthalmopathy. Study results and caveats: Ophthalmopathy was model-predicted a median approximately six months pre-onset. Peripheral blood also featured most of the thyroid clonotypes expanded above 0.001. Ophthalmopathy stood apart from stable hyperthyroidism in a 13 V-J model.

Regions amplified from RNA transcripts were the TCR beta CDR3 regions. Researchers ran a first-round RT-PCR on the TCR CDR3 using the HTBI primer set. TCRdb reprocessed the multiplex PCR reads via MiXCR and lists one record per CDR3 protein. The sample holds 300,000 to 450,000 distinct CDR3 sequences, less than 20% seen once. This clonotype has more than one count but fewer than ten. Its specificity is not known. The CDR3 spans 14 residues. CDR1 and CDR2 (germline): MNHNS, SASEGT. V dropped 7 bases and J dropped 6 bases, with 13 bases sitting between them. Ophthalmopathy patients had moderate-to-severe active disease, CAS ≥3, NOSPECS ≥4, and disease duration under 3 months.

This sequence originates from a young man with Graves' ophthalmopathy. The V gene is TRBV6-1, the J gene TRBJ1-6; maybe TRBD1 (6 bases). The specimen was blood. In DNA, the CDR3 is TGTGCCAGCATCCGGGACAATACTAATTCACCCCTCCACTTT. Protein: CASIRDNTNSPLHF.